This T cell receptor (beta chain) was documented in a study of Graves' ophthalmopathy and Graves' hyperthyroidism. Transcripts of RNA were the source for amplifying TCR beta CDR3 regions. The first-round RT-PCR employed HTBI primers together with the Qiagen OneStep RT-PCR kit. A multiplex PCR was then performed as the second round. Each CDR3 protein is one row after TCRdb ran MiXCR on the multiplex PCR reads. The table includes 200,000 to 250,000 distinct CDR3 sequences, about 22% detected once. This clonotype was recorded at least ten times. Germline CDR1 SGHRS, CDR2 YFSETQ. The V end was cut by 0 bases, the J end by 6 bases, with 10 bases between. This CDR3 has 13 amino acids. With a duration under 3 months, ophthalmopathy in the donors showed moderate-to-severe activity, CAS ≥3 and NOSPECS ≥4.

The specimen sequenced was peripheral blood. V and J are TRBV5-1 and TRBJ2-7; tentatively, D is TRBD2 (7 bases). The sequence derives from a woman aged 50 to 60 with Graves' ophthalmopathy. CDR3 DNA sequence: TGCGCCAGCAGCTTGGAGGGGGGGGGCGAGCAGTACTTC. It yields the protein CASSLEGGGEQYF.